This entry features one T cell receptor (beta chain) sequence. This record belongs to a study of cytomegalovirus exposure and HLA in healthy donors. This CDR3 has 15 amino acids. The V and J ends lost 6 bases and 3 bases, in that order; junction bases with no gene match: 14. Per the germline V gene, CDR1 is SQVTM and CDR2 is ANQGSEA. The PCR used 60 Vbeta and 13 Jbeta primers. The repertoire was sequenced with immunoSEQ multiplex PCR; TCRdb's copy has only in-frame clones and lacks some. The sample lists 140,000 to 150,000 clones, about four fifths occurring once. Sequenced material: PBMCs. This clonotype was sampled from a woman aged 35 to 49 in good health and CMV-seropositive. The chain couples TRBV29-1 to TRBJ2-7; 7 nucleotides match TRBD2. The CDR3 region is CSVEVLGLGFYEQYF. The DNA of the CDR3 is TGCAGCGTGGAGGTTCTCGGACTAGGGTTCTACGAGCAGTACTTC.